What follows describes a single TCR beta chain. No antigen is known for it. This entry comes from a study of blood T cells in healthy people across ages. With a J-beta primer mix and a sample-barcoded 5' primer, a second PCR ran about 6 to 11 cycles. TCRdb reprocessed the 5' RACE reads via MiXCR and lists one record per CDR3 protein. The table lists 790,000 or so distinct CDR3 sequences, around half of them singletons. General study findings and limits: As age increased, TCR beta diversity per million T cells fell in a roughly linear fashion.

The germline V gene has CDR1 SEHNR and CDR2 FQNEAQ (reference sequence). CDR3 length: 12 residues. Trimming pared 7 bases from V and 1 base from J, leaving 7 bases between. Sequencing was done on a sample of blood. The sequence came from a man older than 75 in good health. The J gene is TRBJ1-1, the V gene TRBV7-9; no reliable D call. The chain's CDR3 is CASTLQNTEAFF. The CDR3 nucleotides are TGTGCCAGCACCCTCCAGAACACTGAAGCTTTCTTT. The entire variable domain, with the rest obtained from reference TRBV7-9 and TRBJ1-1, is as follows: DTGVSQNPRHKITKRGQNVTFRCDPISEHNRLYWYRQTLGQGPEFLTYFQNEAQLEKSRLLSDRFSAERPKGSFSTLEIQRTEQGDSAMYLCASTLQNTEAFFGQGTRLTVV.